This TCR beta chain was found in a study of blood T cell repertoires in COVID-19. Looking at the study overall: Acute and convalescent COVID-19 specimens originated in the United States, Italy and Spain. Sources were T cells, B-cell-depleted T cells, or PBMCs; the material itself was cDNA or gDNA.

This clone has just one count. Germline V gene lookup returns CDR1 SQVTM and CDR2 ANQGSEA. The CDR3 is 14 residues long. Trimming at V came to 4 bases and at J to 3 bases, leaving 7 bases not matched to a gene. Authors' analysis steps: Counts of nucleated cells, estimated from reference gene primer amplification, were obtained. Measured with immunoSEQ multiplex PCR; TCRdb has only the in-frame clones, and not every one. Clonal size and the V and J genes are those of that table, whereas D and trimming came from the DNA. This sample has approximately 190,000 clones, with around nine tenths found just once.

V and J are TRBV29-1 and TRBJ2-7; 9 bases are a match to TRBD2. The source material was peripheral blood. This receptor was identified in a man aged 40-55 years with active or convalescent COVID-19. CDR3 sequence: CSVVKAGGLYEQYF. As DNA, the CDR3 is TGCAGCGTTGTCAAAGCGGGAGGCCTCTACGAGCAGTACTTC.